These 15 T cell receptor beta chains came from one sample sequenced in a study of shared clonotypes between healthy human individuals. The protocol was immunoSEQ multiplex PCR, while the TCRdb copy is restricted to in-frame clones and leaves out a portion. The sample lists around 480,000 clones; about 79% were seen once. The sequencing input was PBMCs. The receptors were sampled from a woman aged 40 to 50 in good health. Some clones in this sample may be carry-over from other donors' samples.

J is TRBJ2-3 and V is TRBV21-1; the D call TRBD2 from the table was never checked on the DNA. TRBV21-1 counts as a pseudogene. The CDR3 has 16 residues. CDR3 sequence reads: CASSRGSRPSTDTQYF. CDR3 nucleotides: TGTGCCAGCAGCCGAGGCTCGAGGCCGAGCACAGATACGCAGTATTTT.

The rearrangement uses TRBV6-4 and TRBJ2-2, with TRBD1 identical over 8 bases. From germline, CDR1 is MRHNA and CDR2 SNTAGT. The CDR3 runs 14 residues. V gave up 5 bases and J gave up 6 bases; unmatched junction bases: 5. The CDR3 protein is CASSPGQGPGELFF. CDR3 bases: TGTGCCAGCAGTCCCGGACAGGGCCCCGGGGAGCTGTTTTTT.

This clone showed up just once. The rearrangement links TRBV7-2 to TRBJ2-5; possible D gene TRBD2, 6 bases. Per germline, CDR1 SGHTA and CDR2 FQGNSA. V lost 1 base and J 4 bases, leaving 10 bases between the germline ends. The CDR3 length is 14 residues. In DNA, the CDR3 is TGTGCCAGCAGCTTAGACGGGAGTAGAGAGACCCAGTACTTC. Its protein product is CASSLDGSRETQYF.

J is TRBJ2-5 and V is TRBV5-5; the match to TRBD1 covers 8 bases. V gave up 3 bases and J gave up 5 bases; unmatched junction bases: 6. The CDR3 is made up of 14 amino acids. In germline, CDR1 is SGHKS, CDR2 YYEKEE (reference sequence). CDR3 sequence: CASSWRQGRETQYF. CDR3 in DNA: TGTGCCAGCAGCTGGCGACAGGGGAGGGAGACCCAGTACTTC.

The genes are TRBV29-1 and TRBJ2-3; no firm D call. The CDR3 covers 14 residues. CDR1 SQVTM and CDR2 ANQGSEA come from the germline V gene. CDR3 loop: CSASGVQNTDTQYF. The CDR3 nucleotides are TGCAGTGCTTCTGGGGTTCAGAACACAGATACGCAGTATTTT.

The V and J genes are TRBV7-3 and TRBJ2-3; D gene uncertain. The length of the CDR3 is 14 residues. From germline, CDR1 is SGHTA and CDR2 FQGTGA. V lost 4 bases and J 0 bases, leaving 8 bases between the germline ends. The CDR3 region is CASSSSTSTDTQYF. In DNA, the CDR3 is TGTGCCAGCAGCTCCTCTACTAGCACAGATACGCAGTATTTT.

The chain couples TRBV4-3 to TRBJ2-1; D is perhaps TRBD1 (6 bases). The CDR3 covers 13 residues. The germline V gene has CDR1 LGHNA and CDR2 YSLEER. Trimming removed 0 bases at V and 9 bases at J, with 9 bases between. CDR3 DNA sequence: TGCGCCAGCAGCCAAGATGTAGGGGGTGAGCAGTTCTTC. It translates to CASSQDVGGEQFF.

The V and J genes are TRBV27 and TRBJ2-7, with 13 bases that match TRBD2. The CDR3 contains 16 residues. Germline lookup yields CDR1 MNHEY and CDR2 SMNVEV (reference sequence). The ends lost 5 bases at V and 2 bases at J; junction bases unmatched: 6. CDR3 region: CASSLTGTSGTYEQYF. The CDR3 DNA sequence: TGTGCCAGCAGTCTTACCGGGACTAGCGGGACCTACGAGCAGTACTTC.

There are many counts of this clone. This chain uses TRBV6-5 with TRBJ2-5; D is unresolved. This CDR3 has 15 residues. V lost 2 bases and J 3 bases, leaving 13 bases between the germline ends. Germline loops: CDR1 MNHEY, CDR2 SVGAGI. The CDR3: CASSYNYRAEETQYF. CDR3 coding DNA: TGTGCCAGCAGTTACAACTACCGGGCAGAAGAGACCCAGTACTTC.

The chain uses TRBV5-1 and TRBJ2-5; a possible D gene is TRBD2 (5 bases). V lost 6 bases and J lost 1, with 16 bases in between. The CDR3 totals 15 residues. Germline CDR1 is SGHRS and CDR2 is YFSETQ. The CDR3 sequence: CASKDLSSSQETQYF. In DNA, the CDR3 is TGCGCCAGCAAGGACCTCTCTAGCAGCCAAGAGACCCAGTACTTC. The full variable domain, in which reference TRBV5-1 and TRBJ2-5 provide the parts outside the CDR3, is KAGVTQTPRYLIKTRGQQVTLSCSPISGHRSVSWYQQTPGQGLQFLFEYFSETQRNKGNFPGRFSGRQFSNSRSEMNVSTLELGDSALYLCASKDLSSSQETQYFGPGTRLLVL.

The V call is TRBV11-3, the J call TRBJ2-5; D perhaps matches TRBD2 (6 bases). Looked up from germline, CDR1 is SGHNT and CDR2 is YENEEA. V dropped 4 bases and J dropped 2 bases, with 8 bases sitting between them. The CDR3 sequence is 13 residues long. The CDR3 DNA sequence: TGTGCCAGCAGCTCGGGACTTCAAGAGACCCAGTACTTC. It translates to CASSSGLQETQYF.

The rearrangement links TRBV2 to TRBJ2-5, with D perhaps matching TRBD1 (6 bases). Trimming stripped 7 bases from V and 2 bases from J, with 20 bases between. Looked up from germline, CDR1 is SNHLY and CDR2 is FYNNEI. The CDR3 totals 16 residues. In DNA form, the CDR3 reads TGTGCCAGCAAAGGATTCAGGGGAAAGACTCAAGAGACCCAGTACTTC. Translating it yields CASKGFRGKTQETQYF. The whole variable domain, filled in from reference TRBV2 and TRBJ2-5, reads EPEVTQTPSHQVTQMGQEVILRCVPISNHLYFYWYRQILGQKVEFLVSFYNNEISEKSEIFDDQFSVERPDGSNFTLKIRSTKLEDSAMYFCASKGFRGKTQETQYFGPGTRLLVL.

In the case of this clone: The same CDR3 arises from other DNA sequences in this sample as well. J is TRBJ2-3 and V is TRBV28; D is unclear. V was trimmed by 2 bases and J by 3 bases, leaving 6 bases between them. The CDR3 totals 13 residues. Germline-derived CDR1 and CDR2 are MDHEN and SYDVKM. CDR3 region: CASSLVQTDTQYF. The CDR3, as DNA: TGTGCCAGCAGTTTAGTCCAGACAGATACGCAGTATTTT.

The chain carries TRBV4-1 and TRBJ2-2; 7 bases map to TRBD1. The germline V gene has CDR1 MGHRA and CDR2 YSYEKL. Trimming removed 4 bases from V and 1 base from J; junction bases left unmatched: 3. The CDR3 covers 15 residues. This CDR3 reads CASSLRQGNTGELFF. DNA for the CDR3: TGCGCCAGCAGCCTCCGACAGGGGAACACCGGGGAGCTGTTTTTT.

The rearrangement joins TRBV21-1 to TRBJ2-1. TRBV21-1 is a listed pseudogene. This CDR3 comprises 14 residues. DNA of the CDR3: TGTGCCAGCCCCAAACGGGGCCCTTACAATGAGCAGTTCTTC. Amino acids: CASPKRGPYNEQFF.